The present TCR beta chain was sequenced within a study of T cells after yellow fever vaccination. Trimming took 5 bases from V and 0 from J; bases not matched to a gene: 11. The CDR3 is 17 amino acids. Germline V CDR1 and CDR2: SGHRS, YFSETQ. The study's findings and limits: Clones from primary vaccination mostly reappeared after the booster (approximately 95% CD4, around 90% CD8). One caveat is that FACS-sorted repertoires could contain abundant clonotypes contaminating from the bulk population. Weaker, the secondary response had a peak occurring faster, on day 5 versus 15.

TCR cDNA was made by 5'RACE template switching, adding a universal primer site and UMIs. TCRdb reanalysed the 5' RACE reads using MiXCR and keeps one entry per CDR3 protein. In the table there are some 300,000 distinct CDR3 sequences, under 9% of which are singletons. This clonotype was found many times. As yet, its antigen is unknown. Sample: CD4+ T cells sorted from PBMCs, taken 5 days after the yellow fever booster vaccination. The receptor was derived from a man younger than 35 who received the YFV17D yellow fever vaccine. The gene calls are TRBV5-1 and TRBJ2-3; 8 nucleotides align to TRBD1. The CDR3 region is CASRRGGQGTSTDTQYF. As DNA, the CDR3 is TGCGCCAGCAGACGGGGCGGACAGGGAACTAGCACAGATACGCAGTATTTT. The full variable domain, in which reference TRBV5-1 and TRBJ2-3 provide the parts outside the CDR3, is KAGVTQTPRYLIKTRGQQVTLSCSPISGHRSVSWYQQTPGQGLQFLFEYFSETQRNKGNFPGRFSGRQFSNSRSEMNVSTLELGDSALYLCASRRGGQGTSTDTQYFGPGTRLTVL.